The present T cell receptor beta chain was sequenced within a study of T-cell reconstitution after alpha-beta-depleted transplantation in children listed by TCRdb under 2016. Looking at the study overall: Using TCR repertoire profiling, the study followed T-cell immune reconstitution in a quantitative way in children after TCRalphabeta/CD19-depleted allogeneic hematopoietic cell transplantation.

Library preparation employed PCR. Sequenced on an Illumina HiSeq 2500. TCR library preparation used molecular barcoding, with unique molecular identifiers applied to normalize quantification of the TCRbeta repertoire. Starting from the raw public reads, TCRdb applied fastp trimming at Q25, assembled clones with MiXCR and retained in-frame beta chains. Here each entry gathers all rows of one CDR3 protein and keeps the most common genes and DNA. This sample comprises 400,000 to 500,000 distinct CDR3 sequences, under 13% of them detected only once. Roughly 5.5% of the sample belongs to the ten largest clones. About this clonotype: It has no known antigen specificity. Base quality data are lacking; no much larger clone is found one base away.

From its cysteine to its phenylalanine, the CDR3 spans 15 amino acids. Only CDR3 DNA is held: 45 bases, read in frame from base 1. For CDR1 and CDR2, the germline V gene (reference sequence) lists LGHDT and YNNKEL. The trim is 1 base for V and 0 bases for J, with a gap of 7 bases between the germline ends. The material sequenced was PBMCs from the stem cell graft donor, taken from the stem cell graft. This receptor chain uses TRBV3-1 and TRBJ2-1, with the D gene not confidently named. The sequence was obtained from a human donor who donated a stem cell graft to a child with acute myeloid leukemia. The nucleotides read TGTGCCAGCAGCCAAGGCATGAGCTCCTACAATGAGCAGTTCTTC. Its protein product is CASSQGMSSYNEQFF.